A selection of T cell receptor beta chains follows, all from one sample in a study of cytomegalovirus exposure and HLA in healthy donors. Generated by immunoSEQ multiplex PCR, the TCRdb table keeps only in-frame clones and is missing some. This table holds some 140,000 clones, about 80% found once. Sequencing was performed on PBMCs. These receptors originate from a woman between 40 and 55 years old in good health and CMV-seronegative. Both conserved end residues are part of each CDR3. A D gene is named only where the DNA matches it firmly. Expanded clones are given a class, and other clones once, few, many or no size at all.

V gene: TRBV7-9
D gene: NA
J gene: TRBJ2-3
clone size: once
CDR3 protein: CASSLGRSITDTQYF
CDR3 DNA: TGTGCCAGCAGCTTGGGCAGGTCGATAACAGATACGCAGTATTTT

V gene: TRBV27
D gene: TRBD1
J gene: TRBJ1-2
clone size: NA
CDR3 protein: CASSFNRDRLGYTF
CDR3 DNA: TGTGCCAGCTCTTTTAACCGGGACAGACTGGGGTACACCTTC

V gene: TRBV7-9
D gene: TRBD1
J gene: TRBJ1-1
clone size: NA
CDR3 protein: CASSRDRENTEAFF
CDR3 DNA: TGTGCCAGCAGCCGGGACAGGGAGAACACTGAAGCTTTCTTT

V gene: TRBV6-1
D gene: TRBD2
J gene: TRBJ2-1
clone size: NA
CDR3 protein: CASSEEGTSVHEQFF
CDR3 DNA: TGTGCCAGCAGTGAAGAAGGGACTAGCGTCCATGAGCAGTTCTTC

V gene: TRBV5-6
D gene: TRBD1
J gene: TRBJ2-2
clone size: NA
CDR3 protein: CASSFDRGGTGELFF
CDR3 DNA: TGTGCCAGCAGCTTCGACAGGGGCGGCACCGGGGAGCTGTTTTTT

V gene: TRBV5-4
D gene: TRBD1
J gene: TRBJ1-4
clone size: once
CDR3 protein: CASSADRGAGRKLFF
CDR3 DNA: TGTGCCAGCAGCGCCGACAGGGGCGCGGGGCGAAAACTGTTTTTT

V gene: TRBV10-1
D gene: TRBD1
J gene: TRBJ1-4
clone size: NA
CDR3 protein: CASSESGTGAEKLFF
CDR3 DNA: TGCGCCAGCAGTGAGTCTGGGACAGGGGCTGAAAAACTGTTTTTT

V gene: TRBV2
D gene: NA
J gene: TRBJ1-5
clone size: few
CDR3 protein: CASSESTGNQPQHF
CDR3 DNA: TGTGCCAGCAGTGAGTCGACAGGAAATCAGCCCCAGCATTTT

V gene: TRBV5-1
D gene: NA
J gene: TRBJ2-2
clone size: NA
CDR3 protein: CASSFPVAGELFF
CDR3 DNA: TGCGCCAGCAGCTTCCCAGTTGCCGGGGAGCTGTTTTTT

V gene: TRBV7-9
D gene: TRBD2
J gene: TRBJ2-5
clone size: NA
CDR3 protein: CASSPLAGVGETQYF
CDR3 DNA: TGTGCCAGCAGCCCTCTAGCGGGAGTGGGAGAGACCCAGTACTTC

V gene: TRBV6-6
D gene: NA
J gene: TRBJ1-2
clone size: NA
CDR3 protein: CASSKTGGYGYTF
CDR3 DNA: TGTGCCAGCAGTAAGACAGGTGGTTATGGCTACACCTTC

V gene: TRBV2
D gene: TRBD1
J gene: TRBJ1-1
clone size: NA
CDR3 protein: CASNPQGANTEAFF
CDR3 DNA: TGTGCCAGCAACCCCCAGGGGGCGAACACTGAAGCTTTCTTT

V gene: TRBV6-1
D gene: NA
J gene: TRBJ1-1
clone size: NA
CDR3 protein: CASSDGGVAFF
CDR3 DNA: TGTGCCAGCAGTGATGGAGGGGTGGCTTTCTTT

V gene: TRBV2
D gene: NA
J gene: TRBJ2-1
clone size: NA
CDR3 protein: CASSAREYEQFF
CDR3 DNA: TGTGCCAGCAGTGCCCGGGAGTATGAGCAGTTCTTC

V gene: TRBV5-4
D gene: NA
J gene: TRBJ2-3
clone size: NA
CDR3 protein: CASSFTSDTQYF
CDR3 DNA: TGTGCCAGCAGCTTCACTAGCGATACGCAGTATTTT

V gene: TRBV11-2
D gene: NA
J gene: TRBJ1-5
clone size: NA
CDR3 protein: CASSLGGSGGQPQHF
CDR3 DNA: TGTGCCAGCAGTCTGGGTGGTTCAGGAGGTCAGCCCCAGCATTTT

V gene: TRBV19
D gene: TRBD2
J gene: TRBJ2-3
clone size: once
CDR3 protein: CASSLGRSSGFSTDTQYF
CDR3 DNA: TGTGCCAGTAGTTTGGGCCGGTCTAGCGGGTTTAGCACAGATACGCAGTATTTT

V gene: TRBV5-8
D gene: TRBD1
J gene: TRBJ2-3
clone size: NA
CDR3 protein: CASSATGGSTDTQYF
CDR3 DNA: TGTGCCAGCAGCGCGACAGGGGGTAGCACAGATACGCAGTATTTT

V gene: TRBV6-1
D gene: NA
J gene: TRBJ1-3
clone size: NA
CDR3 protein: CASSEDKRQSSGNTIYF
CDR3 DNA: TGTGCCAGCAGTGAAGATAAGAGACAGAGCTCTGGAAACACCATATATTTT

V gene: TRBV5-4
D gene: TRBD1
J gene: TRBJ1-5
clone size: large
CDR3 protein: CASSDRGLSNQPQHF
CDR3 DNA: TGTGCCAGCTCGGACAGGGGACTTAGCAATCAGCCCCAGCATTTT

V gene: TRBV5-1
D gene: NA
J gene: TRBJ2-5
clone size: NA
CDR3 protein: CASKLAVPQETQYF
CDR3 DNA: TGCGCCAGCAAGCTAGCCGTGCCGCAAGAGACCCAGTACTTC

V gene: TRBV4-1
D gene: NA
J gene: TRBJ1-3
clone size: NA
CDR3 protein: CASSQVRGASGNTIYF
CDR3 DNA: TGCGCCAGCAGCCAGGTAAGGGGCGCCTCTGGAAACACCATATATTTT

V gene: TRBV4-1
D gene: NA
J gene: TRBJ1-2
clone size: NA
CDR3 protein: CASSQERGARYYGYTF
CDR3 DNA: TGCGCCAGCAGCCAAGAACGGGGGGCGAGATACTATGGCTACACCTTC

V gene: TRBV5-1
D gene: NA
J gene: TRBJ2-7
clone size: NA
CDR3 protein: CASSFYYEQYF
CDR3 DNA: TGCGCCAGCAGCTTCTACTACGAGCAGTACTTC

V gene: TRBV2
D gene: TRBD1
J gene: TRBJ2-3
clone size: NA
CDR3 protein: CASSDPGQGTDTQYF
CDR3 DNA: TGTGCCAGCAGTGACCCGGGACAGGGCACAGATACGCAGTATTTT

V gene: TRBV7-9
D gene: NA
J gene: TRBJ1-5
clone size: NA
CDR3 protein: CASSPGQNFNQPQHF
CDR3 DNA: TGTGCCAGCAGCCCAGGACAGAACTTCAATCAGCCCCAGCATTTT

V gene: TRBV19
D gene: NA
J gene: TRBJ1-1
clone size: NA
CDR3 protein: CASSMGPGISTEAFF
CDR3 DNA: TGTGCCAGTAGTATGGGTCCGGGGATAAGTACTGAAGCTTTCTTT

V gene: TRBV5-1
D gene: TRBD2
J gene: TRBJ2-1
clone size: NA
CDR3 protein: CASSSGLAYNEQFF
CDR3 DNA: TGCGCCAGCAGCAGTGGACTAGCGTACAATGAGCAGTTCTTC

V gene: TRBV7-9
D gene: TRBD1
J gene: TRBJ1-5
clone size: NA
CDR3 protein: CASSLGDRDSNQPQHF
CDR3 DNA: TGTGCCAGCAGCTTAGGGGACAGGGATAGCAATCAGCCCCAGCATTTT

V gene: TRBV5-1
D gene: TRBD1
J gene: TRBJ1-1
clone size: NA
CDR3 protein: CASSLGRGQENFGTEAFF
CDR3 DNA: TGCGCCAGCAGTTTAGGCCGGGGACAGGAGAATTTTGGCACTGAAGCTTTCTTT

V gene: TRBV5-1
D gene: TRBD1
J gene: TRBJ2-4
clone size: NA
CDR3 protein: CASRPTWDSRRNIQYF
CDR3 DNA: TGCGCCAGCAGACCTACGTGGGACAGTAGGAGAAACATTCAGTACTTC

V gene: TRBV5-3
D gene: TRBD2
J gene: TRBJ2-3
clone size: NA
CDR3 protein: CARRVAYKLAGVTDTQYF
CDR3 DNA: TGTGCCAGAAGGGTCGCATATAAACTAGCGGGGGTCACAGATACGCAGTATTTT